One and the same sample provided the 16 T cell receptor beta chains below, sequenced in a study of identical twins. One entry per CDR3 protein results from TCRdb running MiXCR on the 5' RACE reads. This sample carries roughly 540,000 distinct CDR3 sequences, under 25% of them seen once, and the ten largest clones take around 1%. The same data also contributed to another study, on T cells expressing NK-cell markers.

The sequencing sample was made of CD4+ T cells sorted from blood. Every receptor here comes from a young woman in good health.

Notes on this clonotype: A read error may produce the germline difference seen at one junction end. The genes are TRBV5-1 and TRBJ2-4, with TRBD2 matching 8 bases. CDR3 size: 16 residues. CDR1 is SGHRS, CDR2 YFSETQ, per germline. The DNA for the CDR3 is TGTGCCAGCAGCTTAGGCGCGGGGGGTGCCAAAAACATTCAGTACTTC. Protein product: CASSLGAGGAKNIQYF. The full variable domain, in which reference TRBV5-1 and TRBJ2-4 provide the parts outside the CDR3, is KAGVTQTPRYLIKTRGQQVTLSCSPISGHRSVSWYQQTPGQGLQFLFEYFSETQRNKGNFPGRFSGRQFSNSRSEMNVSTLELGDSALYLCASSLGAGGAKNIQYFGAGTRLSVL.

The V and J genes are TRBV5-1 and TRBJ2-5; 8 nucleotides agree with TRBD1. This CDR3 spans 14 amino acids. V shed 5 bases, J shed 4 bases, and the junction held 7 bases outside the gene matches. Germline V lookup: CDR1 SGHRS, CDR2 YFSETQ. The CDR3 DNA is TGCGCCAGCAGTGTTCAGGGGGCCGGAGAGACCCAGTACTTC. Translating it yields CASSVQGAGETQYF.

A few counts support this clonotype. The rearrangement joins TRBV12-3 or TRBV12-4 to TRBJ2-3, with 9 bases that match TRBD2. V was clipped by 2 bases and J by 4 bases; unmatched bases: 10. This CDR3 comprises 17 residues. The CDR3 region has the DNA TGTGCCAGCAGTTTAAAGCGGGGGGCCCCGTTGGCAGATACGCAGTATTTT. This sequence encodes CASSLKRGAPLADTQYF.

The chain couples TRBV5-5 to TRBJ2-1, with 10 bases matching TRBD1. Germline CDR1 is SGHKS and CDR2 is YYEKEE (reference sequence). The ends lost 2 bases at V and 4 bases at J; junction bases unmatched: 3. The CDR3 is 15 amino acids. The chain's CDR3 is CASSFGQGGYNEQFF. The CDR3 coding sequence is TGTGCCAGCAGCTTCGGACAGGGGGGATACAATGAGCAGTTCTTC.

This clonotype showed up just a few times. This rearrangement joins TRBV24-1 to TRBJ2-2; 7 bases match TRBD1. The trim removed 3 bases at V and 5 bases at J, leaving 8 bases unmatched. The germline gives CDR1 KGHDR, CDR2 SFDVKD. The CDR3 runs to 16 residues. The CDR3 nucleotides read TGTGCCACCAGTGATCCCCGGACAGGTGGAACCGGGGAGCTGTTTTTT. Protein product: CATSDPRTGGTGELFF.

The rearrangement joins TRBV12-3 or TRBV12-4 to TRBJ1-1, with D maybe TRBD1 (6 bases). The CDR3 is made up of 14 amino acids. V was clipped by 5 bases and J by 3 bases, with 13 bases between them. The CDR3 nucleotides read TGTGCCAGCAGTACCAGGGGTGTGGACACTGAAGCTTTCTTT. Its translation: CASSTRGVDTEAFF.

This clonotype was observed many times. The J gene is TRBJ1-2, the V gene TRBV12-3 or TRBV12-4; the match to TRBD1 covers 8 bases. The CDR3 is 13 residues long. Losses at the gene ends were 5 bases for V and 8 bases for J; bases not matched to a gene: 7. CDR3 DNA: TGTGCCAGCAGTCCCGACAGGGGAAGGGGCTACACCTTC. Residues: CASSPDRGRGYTF.

This clonotype was recorded a few times. The genes are TRBV18 and TRBJ1-1; D uncertain. The CDR3 is made up of 13 amino acids. V lost 6 bases, J lost 4 bases, and 12 bases lay in between. The germline gives CDR1 KGHSH, CDR2 LQKENI. In DNA, the CDR3 is TGTGCCAGCTCGAGTGGACTCACCACTGAAGCTTTCTTT. It is translated as CASSSGLTTEAFF.

The V and J genes are TRBV20-1 and TRBJ2-7; 8 bases match TRBD2. The germline V gene has CDR1 DFQATT and CDR2 SNEGSKA (reference sequence). The V and J ends lost 0 bases and 1 base, in that order; junction bases with no gene match: 8. The CDR3 length is 16 residues. Written as DNA, the CDR3 is TGCAGTGCTAGAGATCTGGACAGCGGGAGTTCCTACGAGCAGTACTTC. It specifies CSARDLDSGSSYEQYF.

The chain uses TRBV7-9 and TRBJ2-7, with a weak D call TRBD2 (5 bases). The CDR3 is 13 amino acids. Germline V lookup: CDR1 SEHNR, CDR2 FQNEAQ (reference sequence). Trimming removed 4 bases at V and 6 bases at J, with 13 bases between. CDR3 loop: CASSSRTGREQYF. CDR3 sequence (DNA): TGTGCCAGCAGCTCACGGACTGGCCGCGAGCAGTACTTC.

In this sample, this clonotype turned up a few times. The chain joins TRBV5-6 to TRBJ1-1; D unclear. The V gene's germline CDR1 is SGHDT and CDR2 YYEEEE. Deletions cut 8 bases from V and 6 bases from J, with 11 bases between. This CDR3 has 11 amino acids. The CDR3 reads CASNLGAEAFF. DNA for the CDR3: TGTGCCAGTAACCTTGGGGCTGAAGCTTTCTTT.

CDR3 amino acids: CSASLTSGGGRETQYF. The CDR3 DNA sequence: TGCAGTGCTAGCCTCACTAGCGGGGGAGGCAGAGAGACCCAGTACTTC. The chain combines TRBV20-1 with TRBJ2-5; 11 bases agree with TRBD2. Germline CDR1 DFQATT, CDR2 SNEGSKA (reference sequence). V gave up 3 bases and J gave up 4 bases; unmatched junction bases: 10. The CDR3 is made up of 16 amino acids.

This chain joins TRBV5-1 and TRBJ2-3; 11 bases are a match to TRBD2. V was pared by 4 bases and J by 2 bases, with 6 bases of the junction left unmatched. This CDR3 has 16 residues. The V gene's germline CDR1 is SGHRS and CDR2 YFSETQ. CDR3 bases: TGCGCCAGCAGCGGGGGGACTAGCGGATACACAGATACGCAGTATTTT. Protein product: CASSGGTSGYTDTQYF.

This sequence joins TRBV20-1 and TRBJ1-2; maybe TRBD1 (5 bases). V shed 2 bases and J shed 8 bases, with 18 bases lying between them. Looked up from germline, CDR1 is DFQATT and CDR2 is SNEGSKA (reference sequence). The CDR3 consists of 14 residues. The CDR3, as DNA: TGCAGTGCTAGACCGCGGGGCAGGGCTTTCGGCTACACCTTC. Its protein product is CSARPRGRAFGYTF.

This rearrangement joins TRBV18 to TRBJ1-4, with D possibly being TRBD1 (5 bases). V was trimmed by 4 bases and J by 8 bases, leaving 17 bases between them. The CDR3 loop spans 15 amino acids. Germline assignment: CDR1 KGHSH and CDR2 LQKENI. The CDR3 DNA is TGTGCCAGCTCACTAACCGGGACTGGTGTGGAAAAACTGTTTTTT. It is translated as CASSLTGTGVEKLFF.

The CDR3 loop is CASSVAPDNYGYTF. CDR3 DNA sequence: TGTGCCAGCAGCGTAGCGCCAGATAACTATGGCTACACCTTC. The chain combines TRBV9 with TRBJ1-2, with D hard to call. Between the trimmed V and J ends, which lost 0 bases and 1 base, there was a span of 7 bases. CDR1 is SGDLS, CDR2 YYNGEE, per germline. CDR3 length equals 14 residues.